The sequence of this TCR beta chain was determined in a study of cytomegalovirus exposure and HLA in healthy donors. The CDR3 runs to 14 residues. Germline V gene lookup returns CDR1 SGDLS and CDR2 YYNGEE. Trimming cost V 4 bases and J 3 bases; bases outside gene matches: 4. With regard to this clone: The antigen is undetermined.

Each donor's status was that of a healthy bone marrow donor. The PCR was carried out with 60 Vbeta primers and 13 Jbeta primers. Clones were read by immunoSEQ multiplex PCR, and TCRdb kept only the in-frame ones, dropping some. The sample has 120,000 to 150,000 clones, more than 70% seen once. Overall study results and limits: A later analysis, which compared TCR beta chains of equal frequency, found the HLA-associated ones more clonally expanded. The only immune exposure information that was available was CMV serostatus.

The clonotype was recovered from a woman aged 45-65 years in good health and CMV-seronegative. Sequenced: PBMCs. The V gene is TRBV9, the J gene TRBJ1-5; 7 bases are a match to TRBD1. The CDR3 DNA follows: TGTGCCAGCAGCTATGGGACAGACAATCAGCCCCAGCATTTT. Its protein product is CASSYGTDNQPQHF.